This TCR beta chain was captured in a study of STAT5B mutations in CD4+ large granular lymphocyte leukemia (dated by TCRdb to between 2021 and 2022). At the level of the whole study: Among the healthy controls, the CDR3 'QG' motif was associated with a particular HLA allele. The study compared the TCRbeta repertoires of patients with CD4+ T-cell large granular lymphocyte leukemia against the TCRbeta repertoires of healthy blood donors. Flow cytometry performed on FACSCanto II or FACSVerse showed that the purified fractions had more than 95% purity among lymphocytes. Broader findings and caveats from the paper: Enrichment of TRBV06-family usage was observed among the top patient clones (8/27) relative to healthy controls (2/35). Each patient's main leukemic clonotypes were private, but about a quarter of these clonotypes showed up at low frequency in the non-leukemic repertoires of other patients. The data were not HLA-matched, and the relatively small sample size could explain the higher clonality seen in CD4+ compared with CD8+ T-LGLL. Greater clonality appeared to be present in CD4-sorted patient repertoires than in healthy CD4+ repertoires, and the difference was retained after the putative leukemic clones were removed.

As to this clone: The target of this receptor is not known. Qualities for individual bases were not recorded, and no much larger clone is one base off. This specimen includes other DNA sequences encoding the same CDR3.

V is pared back by 3 bases and J by 0 bases, with 0 bases lying between the germline termini. The CDR3 has 13 amino acids, counting the end cysteine and phenylalanine. Only the CDR3 part of the read is kept: 39 bases, read in frame from the first base. CDR1 and CDR2, per the germline V gene, are KGHSH and LQKENI. Healthy controls were around 38 blood donors whose buffy coats came from the Finnish Red Cross blood service. All TCR-sequenced material derived from peripheral blood: patient blood samples and healthy donor buffy coats. Peripheral blood mononuclear cells were isolated by Ficoll-Hypaque gradient centrifugation. CD4+ cells were purified magnetically from the buffy coats of healthy controls. Genomic DNA was extracted using the Gentra Puregene Cell and Tissue kit, and a Qubit 2.0 fluorometer was used to quantify it. The immunoSEQ assay at survey resolution was applied to genomic DNA for sequencing of TCRbeta rearrangements. The study's processing was this. In the TCR sequencing data, the smallest productive clonotype frequency that could be detected was 2.59 x 10-5. Analyses included only productive TCRbeta rearrangements, meaning complete and in-frame sequences. Sample clonality was computed as Simpson clonality in the immunoSEQ Analyzer version 3.0. Based on frequency, clones were grouped as very rare, small, medium, large (1-20%) or hyperexpanded (>20%). Generation probabilities were estimated with OLGA 1.2.3, V-gene circos plots were generated with VDJtools, specificities were searched for in VDJdb, and CDR3 motifs were identified with GLIPH. Held by TCRdb, this immuneACCESS table contains in-frame sequences only and omits some clones. Under half of the omission traces to an unresolved V gene where checked; the cause of the rest is unknown. The V and J calls and clone size were taken over from that table, and D and trimming were inferred from the DNA. The table for this sample lists more than 30,000 clones; less than 90% of them were counted only once. 0.41% of the sample goes to the ten largest clones.

The receptor's source is a human donor in good health. The specimen sequenced was CD4+ T cells from blood buffy coats. In this chain, TRBV18 is recombined with TRBJ2-6, with the D gene not confidently named. CDR3 reads: CASSPSGANVLTF. The DNA sequence is given as TGTGCCAGCTCACCCTCTGGGGCCAACGTCCTGACTTTC.